Following are 9 T cell receptor beta chains from one sample sequenced in a study of control samples from healthy donors and cancer patients. The table came from immunoSEQ multiplex PCR; TCRdb's copy has only in-frame clones and leaves some out. The repertoire includes about 150,000 clones, 85% to 95% of them detected once, and about 1.5% sits in the top ten. The sequencing sample was made of blood. The receptors shown here come from a woman between 18 and 29 years old in good health.

This clone was seen only a few times. This rearrangement joins TRBV7-9 to TRBJ1-4; weak D call: TRBD1 (6 bases). The germline V gene has CDR1 SEHNR and CDR2 FQNEAQ (reference sequence). This CDR3 comprises 14 residues. The V and J ends lost 0 bases and 8 bases respectively, with 10 bases between them. The DNA of the CDR3 is TGTGCCAGCAGCTTAGCGACAGGCCGCGAAAAACTGTTTTTT. Translated, it gives CASSLATGREKLFF.

The rearrangement links TRBV7-2 to TRBJ1-5; a weak D match, TRBD1 (5 bases). The CDR3 is 15 amino acids. The V end lost 3 bases, the J end lost 1 base, and 10 bases lay between the germline ends. The germline CDR1 and CDR2 sequences are SGHTA and FQGNSA. The CDR3 DNA is TGTGCCAGCAGCTTGGTCCGGGACAGCAATCAGCCCCAGCATTTT. This gives the protein CASSLVRDSNQPQHF.

The V call is TRBV7-9, the J call TRBJ1-1; no clear D. The CDR3 runs to 14 residues. The germline V and J ends were trimmed by 3 bases and 4 bases, with 12 bases remaining between them. In germline, CDR1 is SEHNR, CDR2 FQNEAQ (reference sequence). For the CDR3, the DNA is TGTGCCAGCAGCTTGTTAAGGTCGGGCACTGAAGCTTTCTTT. It yields the protein CASSLLRSGTEAFF.

V is TRBV3-1 (or the pseudogene TRBV3-2) and J is TRBJ1-6, with 7 bases identical to TRBD1. The germline gives CDR1 LGHDT, CDR2 YNNKEL (reference sequence). V was pared by 4 bases and J by 6 bases, with 6 bases of the junction left unmatched. The CDR3 is 15 residues long. The CDR3 DNA follows: TGTGCCAGCAGCCCAACAGGGGTTGGTAATTCACCCCTCCACTTT. Translated, it gives CASSPTGVGNSPLHF.

The chain joins TRBV7-2 to TRBJ2-3; 8 bases agree with TRBD1. The length of the CDR3 is 16 residues. The V gene's germline CDR1 is SGHTA and CDR2 FQGNSA. The J segment lost 2 bases and the V segment lost 2 bases, leaving 6 bases of the junction unmatched. The CDR3 spells CASSLLAGGITDTQYF. CDR3 sequence (DNA): TGTGCCAGCAGCTTACTGGCAGGGGGCATCACAGATACGCAGTATTTT.

This sequence joins TRBV7-2 and TRBJ2-7; TRBD2 is a possible D gene (5 bases). V lost 5 bases to trimming and J lost 6 bases, with 14 bases between them. The CDR3 loop spans 13 amino acids. Germline V gives CDR1 SGHTA, CDR2 FQGNSA. CDR3 sequence reads: CASSGGFGIEQYF. The CDR3 coding sequence is TGTGCCAGCAGCGGAGGTTTCGGGATCGAGCAGTACTTC.

The V gene is TRBV6-1, the J gene TRBJ2-1; TRBD1 aligns across 10 bases. The V gene end was trimmed by 4 bases and the J gene end by 7 bases; junction bases not matched to a gene: 10. In germline, CDR1 is MNHNS, CDR2 SASEGT. The CDR3 is 16 amino acids. The CDR3 nucleotides read TGTGCCAGCAGTGGACAGGGGGCAATGTCTGGGAATGAGCAGTTCTTC. Its protein product is CASSGQGAMSGNEQFF.

The rearrangement links TRBV9 to TRBJ1-3, with unresolved D. Germline V gives CDR1 SGDLS, CDR2 YYNGEE. V was shortened by 2 bases and J by 2 bases, with 5 bases between the two germline ends. This CDR3 has 13 residues. CDR3 residues: CASSVNPGNTIYF. Here the CDR3 DNA reads TGTGCCAGCAGCGTCAATCCTGGAAACACCATATATTTT.

CDR3 loop: CASSRLPGQGKETQYF. DNA for the CDR3: TGCGCCAGCAGCCGACTTCCGGGACAGGGGAAAGAGACCCAGTACTTC. The rearrangement joins TRBV4-1 to TRBJ2-5, with 10 bases identical to TRBD1. V shed 4 bases, J shed 3 bases, and the junction held 8 bases outside the gene matches. Germline-derived CDR1 and CDR2 are MGHRA and YSYEKL. The CDR3 sequence is 16 residues long.